Following are 30 T cell receptor beta chains from one sample sequenced in a study of control samples from healthy donors and cancer patients. Some clones are missing from TCRdb's copy, which holds only in-frame ones; the method was immunoSEQ multiplex PCR. The sample consists of 140,000 to 150,000 clones, 90% to 95% of them appearing once. Source material: blood. Receptors were obtained from a man in his late teens or twenties in good health.

This chain joins TRBV6-5 and TRBJ1-5; D gene unclear. This CDR3 spans 14 amino acids. Per the germline V gene, CDR1 is MNHEY and CDR2 is SVGAGI. Trimming removed 2 bases from V and 5 bases from J, with 10 bases in between. The CDR3 here is CASSYRREHQPQHF. Here the CDR3 DNA reads TGTGCCAGCAGTTACAGACGGGAACATCAGCCCCAGCATTTT.

The chain uses TRBV5-1 and TRBJ2-3, with D perhaps matching TRBD2 (5 bases). Between the trimmed V and J ends, which lost 0 bases and 4 bases, there was a span of 9 bases. Looked up from germline, CDR1 is SGHRS and CDR2 is YFSETQ. This CDR3 has 14 amino acids. The CDR3 here is CASSLGRSADTQYF. The CDR3 DNA reads TGCGCCAGCAGCTTGGGGAGGTCCGCAGATACGCAGTATTTT.

The chain is built from TRBV19 and TRBJ1-1; D is possibly TRBD1 (6 bases). Germline assignment: CDR1 LNHDA and CDR2 SQIVND (reference sequence). The CDR3 length is 14 residues. The V end lost 3 bases, the J end lost 3 bases, and 11 bases lay between the germline ends. CDR3 in DNA: TGTGCCAGTAGTATTCTAACAGGGCACACTGAAGCTTTCTTT. Translating it yields CASSILTGHTEAFF.

The V gene is TRBV2, the J gene TRBJ1-6; D is unclear. The CDR3 runs to 12 residues. Germline CDR1 SNHLY, CDR2 FYNNEI. Trimming took 5 bases from V and 6 from J, leaving 5 bases between them. CDR3 nucleotide sequence: TGTGCCAGCAGTCCTGGTAATTCACCCCTCCACTTT. Protein product: CASSPGNSPLHF.

V is TRBV13 and J is TRBJ2-1; TRBD2 might be the D (7 bases). The length of the CDR3 is 15 residues. V gave up 1 base and J gave up 4 bases, with 11 bases separating them. Per germline, CDR1 PRHDT and CDR2 FYEKMQ (reference sequence). This CDR3 reads CASSLAGGQYNEQFF. The CDR3 DNA follows: TGTGCCAGCAGCTTAGCCGGGGGGCAATACAATGAGCAGTTCTTC.

The V and J genes are TRBV3-1 (or the pseudogene TRBV3-2) and TRBJ1-3; D not certain. The CDR3 extends over 15 amino acids. Deletions cut 0 bases from V and 4 bases from J, with 10 bases between. Germline-derived CDR1 and CDR2 are LGHDT and YNNKEL (reference sequence). The CDR3 spells CASSQDTIPGNTIYF. CDR3 sequence (DNA): TGTGCCAGCAGCCAAGATACCATCCCGGGAAACACCATATATTTT.

The chain couples TRBV18 to TRBJ2-2, with a possible D match to TRBD1 (6 bases). The V end lost 3 bases, the J end lost 0 bases, and 8 bases lay between the germline ends. Germline V CDR1 and CDR2: KGHSH, LQKENI. The CDR3 has 15 amino acids. The CDR3 nucleotides read TGTGCCAGCTCACCGGGACACTCGAACACCGGGGAGCTGTTTTTT. It encodes CASSPGHSNTGELFF.

The V and J genes are TRBV24-1 and TRBJ1-3; TRBD1 might be the D (6 bases). Germline values: CDR1 KGHDR, CDR2 SFDVKD. CDR3 length equals 13 residues. V was trimmed by 5 bases and J by 3 bases, leaving 7 bases between them. CDR3 DNA sequence: TGTGCCACCAGTGGAGGGGGTGGAAACACCATATATTTT. Amino acids: CATSGGGGNTIYF.

V gene TRBV4-1 combines with J gene TRBJ1-5, with D unresolved. CDR1 MGHRA and CDR2 YSYEKL come from the germline V gene. The V end lost 2 bases, the J end lost 1 base, and 9 bases lay between the germline ends. The CDR3 has 15 amino acids. Here the CDR3 DNA reads TGCGCCAGCAGCCAATTCATCCGGAGCAATCAGCCCCAGCATTTT. Amino acid sequence: CASSQFIRSNQPQHF.

The CDR3 DNA follows: TGTGCCAGCAGAGCCCTAGCGGGCACGCAGTATTTT. This codes for CASRALAGTQYF. The rearrangement uses TRBV6-5 and TRBJ2-3; TRBD2 agrees at 8 bases. V gave up 6 bases and J gave up 9 bases; unmatched junction bases: 5. The length of the CDR3 is 12 residues. Germline V gene data show CDR1 as MNHEY and CDR2 as SVGAGI.

This sequence joins TRBV6-1 and TRBJ1-2; D call uncertain. This CDR3 has 15 amino acids. V shed 3 bases and J shed 7 bases, with 18 bases lying between them. Germline values: CDR1 MNHNS, CDR2 SASEGT. CDR3 amino acids: CASSDIDYLRGGYTF. CDR3 sequence (DNA): TGTGCCAGCAGTGATATTGACTACTTGAGAGGTGGCTACACCTTC.

This chain links TRBV5-1 with TRBJ2-2, with a possible D match to TRBD1 (5 bases). Germline CDR1 and CDR2: SGHRS and YFSETQ. This CDR3 is 13 amino acids long. Trimming shortened V by 4 bases and J by 6 bases, and 10 bases separated the two germline ends. The CDR3 DNA reads as TGCGCCAGCAGCAGAGCAGGGTCCGGGGAGCTGTTTTTT. Translated: CASSRAGSGELFF.

This rearrangement joins TRBV27 to TRBJ1-1; D gene ambiguous. V was trimmed by 3 bases and J by 7 bases, leaving 15 bases between them. This CDR3 has 14 amino acids. The germline V gene encodes CDR1 MNHEY and CDR2 SMNVEV (reference sequence). The CDR3 here is CASSFKIGLNEAFF. The DNA for the CDR3 is TGTGCCAGCAGTTTCAAAATTGGGCTGAATGAAGCTTTCTTT.

This clone occurred a few times. DNA of the CDR3: TGCGCCAGCAGCCCCCGGGACACAACCTCCTACGAGCAGTACTTC. Its protein is CASSPRDTTSYEQYF. V is TRBV5-1 and J is TRBJ2-7; the D gene is possibly TRBD1 (6 bases). Germline values: CDR1 SGHRS, CDR2 YFSETQ. The CDR3 sequence is 15 residues long. V was pared by 4 bases and J by 0 bases, with 14 bases between. The complete variable domain, with remaining parts taken from reference TRBV5-1 and TRBJ2-7, reads KAGVTQTPRYLIKTRGQQVTLSCSPISGHRSVSWYQQTPGQGLQFLFEYFSETQRNKGNFPGRFSGRQFSNSRSEMNVSTLELGDSALYLCASSPRDTTSYEQYFGPGTRLTVT.

This sequence joins TRBV5-1 and TRBJ1-1; tentative D call: TRBD1 (5 bases). The V and J ends lost 0 bases and 4 bases respectively, with 16 bases between them. CDR3 size: 16 residues. The V gene's germline CDR1 is SGHRS and CDR2 YFSETQ. The CDR3 region has the DNA TGCGCCAGCAGCTTGGTTGGGTTGGGTGGGGGCACTGAAGCTTTCTTT. It codes for CASSLVGLGGGTEAFF.

The chain combines TRBV4-1 with TRBJ1-1; perhaps TRBD1 as D (5 bases). The V and J ends lost 0 bases and 1 base respectively, with 9 bases between them. CDR1 MGHRA and CDR2 YSYEKL come from the germline V gene. The CDR3 has 15 amino acids. DNA of the CDR3: TGCGCCAGCAGCCAAGAAGCCGGGGCGAACACTGAAGCTTTCTTT. It yields the protein CASSQEAGANTEAFF.

The chain employs TRBV4-1 and TRBJ2-1; 8 positions match TRBD1. The CDR3 has 15 amino acids. Germline loops: CDR1 MGHRA, CDR2 YSYEKL. V shed 4 bases, J shed 5 bases, and the junction held 7 bases outside the gene matches. CDR3 DNA sequence: TGCGCCAGCAGCCCCGGACAGGGCTCAGACAATGAGCAGTTCTTC. Amino acid sequence: CASSPGQGSDNEQFF.

The chain uses TRBV6-2 or TRBV6-3 and TRBJ1-4, with a possible D match to TRBD1 (5 bases). Trimming shortened V by 2 bases and J by 8 bases, and 9 bases separated the two germline ends. The CDR3 is 13 residues long. Germline loops: CDR1 MNHEY, CDR2 SVGEGT. CDR3 in DNA: TGTGCCAGCAGTTACCGAGGGGAGGAAAAACTGTTTTTT. As protein: CASSYRGEEKLFF.

The chain carries TRBV6-2 or TRBV6-3 and TRBJ1-2; TRBD1 matches at 10 bases. Germline trimming cut 5 bases from V and 6 bases from J; bases unmatched to any gene: 9. This CDR3 is 15 amino acids long. Germline lookup yields CDR1 MNHEY and CDR2 SVGEGT. The CDR3 DNA reads as TGTGCCAGCAGTCTCGGGACAGGGGATTATGATGGCTACACCTTC. It is translated as CASSLGTGDYDGYTF.

V usage is TRBV18 and J usage is TRBJ1-1; D remains ambiguous. Germline V gene data show CDR1 as KGHSH and CDR2 as LQKENI. Trimming removed 9 bases from V and 5 bases from J, with 16 bases in between. The CDR3 is 13 amino acids. The CDR3 sequence: CASSPWGETEAFF. The CDR3 bases are TGTGCCAGTTCCCCGTGGGGAGAGACTGAAGCTTTCTTT.

This chain uses TRBV27 with TRBJ1-6; 8 nucleotides align to TRBD1. With 6 bases clipped from V and 4 bases from J, the junction kept 5 bases outside the gene matches. The CDR3 runs 15 residues. Germline lookup yields CDR1 MNHEY and CDR2 SMNVEV (reference sequence). CDR3 sequence (DNA): TGTGCCAGCAGGCAGACAGGGGATTATAATTCACCCCTCCACTTT. It specifies CASRQTGDYNSPLHF.

The chain has TRBV15 and TRBJ2-1, with D unresolved. Looked up from germline, CDR1 is LNHNV and CDR2 is YYDKDF (reference sequence). The CDR3 runs 14 residues. V was cut by 0 bases and J by 7 bases, with 10 bases left in between. In DNA, the CDR3 is TGTGCCACCAGCAGAGATCGGCTGTGGAATGAGCAGTTCTTC. Translated: CATSRDRLWNEQFF. Full variable domain (outside the CDR3, taken from reference TRBV15 and TRBJ2-1): DAMVIQNPRYQVTQFGKPVTLSCSQTLNHNVMYWYQQKSSQAPKLLFHYYDKDFNNEADTPDNFQSRRPNTSFCFLDIRSPGLGDTAMYLCATSRDRLWNEQFFGPGTRLTVL.

This chain uses TRBV19 with TRBJ2-7, with TRBD2 identical over 8 bases. The CDR3 has 15 amino acids. Germline CDR1 is LNHDA and CDR2 is SQIVND (reference sequence). Germline trimming cut 5 bases from V and 0 bases from J; bases unmatched to any gene: 6. CDR3 sequence reads: CASSAGLAPSYEQYF. CDR3 DNA: TGTGCCAGTAGTGCCGGACTAGCCCCCTCCTACGAGCAGTACTTC. The full variable domain, rest sourced from reference TRBV19 and TRBJ2-7, is DGGITQSPKYLFRKEGQNVTLSCEQNLNHDAMYWYRQDPGQGLRLIYYSQIVNDFQKGDIAEGYSVSREKKESFPLTVTSAQKNPTAFYLCASSAGLAPSYEQYFGPGTRLTVT.

Only one count was recorded for this clone. This rearrangement joins TRBV30 to TRBJ2-5; D is uncertain. The CDR3 length is 8 residues. Trimming cost V 5 bases and J 7 bases, with 2 bases left between them. Germline CDR1 GTSNPN, CDR2 SVGIG (reference sequence). The DNA of the CDR3 is TGTGCCTGGGGGACCCAGTACTTC. Its translation: CAWGTQYF.

V gene TRBV7-9 combines with J gene TRBJ2-7, with 7 bases lining up with TRBD2. V lost 5 bases, J lost 5 bases, and 9 bases stayed unmatched. The germline CDR1 and CDR2 sequences are SEHNR and FQNEAQ (reference sequence). The length of the CDR3 is 14 residues. The CDR3 sequence: CASSPNGRADEQYF. CDR3 coding DNA: TGTGCCAGCAGCCCCAATGGGAGGGCGGACGAGCAGTACTTC.

The CDR3 protein is CAWGGGTYEQYF. DNA for the CDR3: TGTGCCTGGGGGGGCGGAACCTACGAGCAGTACTTC. V and J are TRBV30 and TRBJ2-7, with TRBD1 as a possible D gene (6 bases). This CDR3 has 12 residues. V was clipped by 5 bases and J by 2 bases, with 10 bases between them. Germline lookup yields CDR1 GTSNPN and CDR2 SVGIG (reference sequence). Full variable domain (outside the CDR3, taken from reference TRBV30 and TRBJ2-7): SQTIHQWPATLVQPVGSPLSLECTVEGTSNPNLYWYRQAAGRGLQLLFYSVGIGQISSEVPQNLSASRPQDRQFILSSKKLLLSDSGFYLCAWGGGTYEQYFGPGTRLTVT.

V is TRBV30 and J is TRBJ2-1; D call uncertain. CDR3 length: 12 amino acids. Trimming shortened V by 2 bases and J by 9 bases, and 11 bases separated the two germline ends. CDR1 GTSNPN and CDR2 SVGIG come from the germline V gene (reference sequence). For the CDR3, the DNA is TGTGCCTGGAGTATTGCCTCCAGTGAGCAGTTCTTC. It is translated as CAWSIASSEQFF.

The rearrangement uses TRBV4-1 and TRBJ1-6; maybe TRBD1 (6 bases). V lost 4 bases, J lost 6 bases, and 16 bases lay in between. This CDR3 contains 16 residues. CDR1 and CDR2 (germline): MGHRA, YSYEKL. This CDR3 is CASSLQTRTVNSPLHF. CDR3 nucleotides: TGCGCCAGCAGCCTCCAAACCAGGACAGTTAATTCACCCCTCCACTTT.

The rearrangement links TRBV2 to TRBJ1-1; the D is unclear. Trimming removed 4 bases at V and 6 bases at J, with 6 bases between. From germline, CDR1 is SNHLY and CDR2 FYNNEI. This CDR3 is built from 11 residues. CDR3 protein: CASSGVAEAFF. The CDR3, as DNA: TGTGCCAGCAGTGGTGTGGCTGAAGCTTTCTTT.

CDR3 sequence reads: CAWSPPHRVDSYEQYF. In DNA form, the CDR3 reads TGTGCCTGGAGTCCTCCACACAGAGTAGACTCCTACGAGCAGTACTTC. This chain uses TRBV30 with TRBJ2-7; no firm D call. The germline gives CDR1 GTSNPN, CDR2 SVGIG (reference sequence). Trimming cost V 2 bases and J 0 bases, with 17 bases left between them. The CDR3 contains 16 residues.